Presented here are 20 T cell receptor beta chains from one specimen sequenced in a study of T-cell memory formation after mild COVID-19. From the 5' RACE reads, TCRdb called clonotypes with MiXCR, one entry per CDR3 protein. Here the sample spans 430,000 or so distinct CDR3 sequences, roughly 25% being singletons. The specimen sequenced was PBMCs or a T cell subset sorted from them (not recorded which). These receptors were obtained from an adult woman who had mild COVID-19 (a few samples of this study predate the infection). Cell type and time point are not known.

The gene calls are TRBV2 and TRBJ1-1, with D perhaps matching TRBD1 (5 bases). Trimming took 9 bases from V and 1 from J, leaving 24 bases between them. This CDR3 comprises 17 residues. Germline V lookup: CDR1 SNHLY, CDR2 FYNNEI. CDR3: CASPGALGTRRNTEAFF. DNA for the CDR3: TGTGCCAGTCCCGGGGCTTTGGGGACCCGGCGGAACACTGAAGCTTTCTTT.

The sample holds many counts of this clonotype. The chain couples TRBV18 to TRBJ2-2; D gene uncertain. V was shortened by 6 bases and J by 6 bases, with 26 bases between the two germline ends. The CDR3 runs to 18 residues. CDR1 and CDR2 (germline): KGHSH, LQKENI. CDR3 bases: TGTGCCAGCTCCCCAATGGCAGGCCGAGTTTCCGGAGCCGGGGAGCTGTTTTTT. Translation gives CASSPMAGRVSGAGELFF.

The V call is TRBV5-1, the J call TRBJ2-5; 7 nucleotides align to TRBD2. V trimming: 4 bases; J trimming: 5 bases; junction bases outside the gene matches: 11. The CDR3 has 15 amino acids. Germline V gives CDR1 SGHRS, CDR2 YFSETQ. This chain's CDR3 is CASSTQAGISETQYF. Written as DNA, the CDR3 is TGCGCCAGCAGCACGCAAGCGGGAATTTCGGAGACCCAGTACTTC.

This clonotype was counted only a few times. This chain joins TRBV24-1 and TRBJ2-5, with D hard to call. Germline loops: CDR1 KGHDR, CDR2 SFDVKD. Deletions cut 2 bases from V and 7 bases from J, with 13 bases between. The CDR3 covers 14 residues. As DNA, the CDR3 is TGTGCCACCAGTGATTCAACTACCTACTGGACCCAGTACTTC. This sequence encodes CATSDSTTYWTQYF.

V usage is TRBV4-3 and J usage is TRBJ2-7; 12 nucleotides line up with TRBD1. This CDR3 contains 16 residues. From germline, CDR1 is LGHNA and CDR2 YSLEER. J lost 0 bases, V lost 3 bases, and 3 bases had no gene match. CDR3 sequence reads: CASSQGTGGYSYEQYF. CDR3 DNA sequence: TGCGCCAGCAGCCAGGGGACAGGGGGCTACTCCTACGAGCAGTACTTC.

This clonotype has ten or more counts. CDR3 coding DNA: TGTGCCACCGAAGCGGGGGACGGTTACGAGCAGTACTTC. This gives the protein CATEAGDGYEQYF. The gene calls are TRBV28 and TRBJ2-7, with TRBD2 matching over 8 bases. The V segment lost 10 bases and the J segment 4 bases; nucleotides outside the gene matches: 9. Germline V gene data show CDR1 as MDHEN and CDR2 as SYDVKM. The CDR3 sequence is 13 residues long.

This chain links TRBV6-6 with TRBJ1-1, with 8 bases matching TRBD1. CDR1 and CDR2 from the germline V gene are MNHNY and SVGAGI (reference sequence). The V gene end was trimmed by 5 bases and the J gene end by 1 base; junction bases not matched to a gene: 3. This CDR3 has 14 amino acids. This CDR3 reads CASSGQGANTEAFF. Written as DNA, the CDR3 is TGTGCCAGCAGTGGACAGGGTGCGAACACTGAAGCTTTCTTT.

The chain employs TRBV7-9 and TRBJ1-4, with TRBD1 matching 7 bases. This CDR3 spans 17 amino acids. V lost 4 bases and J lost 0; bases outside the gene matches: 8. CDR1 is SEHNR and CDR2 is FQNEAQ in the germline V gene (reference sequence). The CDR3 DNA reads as TGTGCCAGCAGCTCCGGACAGGCCTTTGCAACTAATGAAAAACTGTTTTTT. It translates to CASSSGQAFATNEKLFF.

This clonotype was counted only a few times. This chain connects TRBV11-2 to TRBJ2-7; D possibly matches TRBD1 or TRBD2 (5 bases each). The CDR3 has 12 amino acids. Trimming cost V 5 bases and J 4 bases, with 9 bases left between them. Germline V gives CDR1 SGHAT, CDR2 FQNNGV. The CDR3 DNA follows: TGTGCCAGCAGCAGGGACGTGTACGAGCAGTACTTC. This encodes CASSRDVYEQYF.

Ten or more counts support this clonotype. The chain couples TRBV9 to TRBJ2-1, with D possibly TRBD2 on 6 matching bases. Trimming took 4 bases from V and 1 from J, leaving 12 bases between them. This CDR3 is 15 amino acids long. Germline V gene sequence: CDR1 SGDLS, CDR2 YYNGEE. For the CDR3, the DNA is TGTGCCAGCAGCCCAGCGGGTCCGTCCTACAATGAGCAGTTCTTC. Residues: CASSPAGPSYNEQFF.

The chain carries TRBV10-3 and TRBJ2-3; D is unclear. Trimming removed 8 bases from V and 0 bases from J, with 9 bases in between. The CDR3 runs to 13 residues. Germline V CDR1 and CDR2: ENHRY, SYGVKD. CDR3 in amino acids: CAILTASTDTQYF. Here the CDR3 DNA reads TGTGCCATCTTGACGGCTAGCACAGATACGCAGTATTTT.

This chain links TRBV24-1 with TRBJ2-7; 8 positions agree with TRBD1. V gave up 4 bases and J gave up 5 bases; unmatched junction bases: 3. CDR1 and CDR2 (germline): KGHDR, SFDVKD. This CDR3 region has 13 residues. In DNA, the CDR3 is TGTGCCACCAGTGACCCGACAGGGGACGAGCAGTACTTC. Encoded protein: CATSDPTGDEQYF.

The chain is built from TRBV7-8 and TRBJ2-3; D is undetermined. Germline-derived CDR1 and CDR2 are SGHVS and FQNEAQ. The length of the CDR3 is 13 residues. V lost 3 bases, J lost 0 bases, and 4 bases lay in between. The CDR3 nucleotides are TGTGCCAGCAGCTTTGATAGCACAGATACGCAGTATTTT. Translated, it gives CASSFDSTDTQYF.

CDR3 loop: CASTQGSENTEAFF. The CDR3 DNA reads TGCGCCAGCACCCAGGGCAGTGAGAACACTGAAGCTTTCTTT. The V and J genes are TRBV5-1 and TRBJ1-1; D might be TRBD1 (5 bases). V was cut by 6 bases and J by 1 base, with 13 bases left in between. CDR1 SGHRS and CDR2 YFSETQ come from the germline V gene. This CDR3 spans 14 amino acids.

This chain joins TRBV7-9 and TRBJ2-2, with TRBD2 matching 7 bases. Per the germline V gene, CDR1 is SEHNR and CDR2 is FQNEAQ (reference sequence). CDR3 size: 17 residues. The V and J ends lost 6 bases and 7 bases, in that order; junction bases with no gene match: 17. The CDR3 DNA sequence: TGTGCCAGCAGTCCAATACCGCGGGGGTCGTTCAGCGGGGAGCTGTTTTTT. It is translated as CASSPIPRGSFSGELFF.

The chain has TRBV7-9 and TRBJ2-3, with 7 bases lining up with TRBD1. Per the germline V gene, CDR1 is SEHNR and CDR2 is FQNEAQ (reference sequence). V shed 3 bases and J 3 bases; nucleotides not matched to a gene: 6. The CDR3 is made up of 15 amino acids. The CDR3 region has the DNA TGTGCCAGCAGCTTCCGACAGGGACCGACAGATACGCAGTATTTT. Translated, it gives CASSFRQGPTDTQYF.

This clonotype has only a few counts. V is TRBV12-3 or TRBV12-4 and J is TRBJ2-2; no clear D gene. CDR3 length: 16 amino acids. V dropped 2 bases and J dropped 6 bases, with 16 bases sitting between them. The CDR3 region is CASSLTPGSSPGELFF. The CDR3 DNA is TGTGCCAGCAGTTTAACTCCAGGATCAAGCCCCGGGGAGCTGTTTTTT.

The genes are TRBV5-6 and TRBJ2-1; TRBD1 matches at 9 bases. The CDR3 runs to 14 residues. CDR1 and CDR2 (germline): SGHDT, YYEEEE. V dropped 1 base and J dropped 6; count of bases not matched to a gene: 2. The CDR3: CASSLNRGLNEQFF. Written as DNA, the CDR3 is TGTGCCAGCAGCTTGAACAGGGGGCTCAATGAGCAGTTCTTC.

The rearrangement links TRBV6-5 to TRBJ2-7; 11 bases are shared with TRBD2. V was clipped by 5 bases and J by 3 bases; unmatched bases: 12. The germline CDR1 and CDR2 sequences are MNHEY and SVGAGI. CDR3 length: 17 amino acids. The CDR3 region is CASSAPGLAANLYEQYF. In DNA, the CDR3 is TGTGCCAGCAGTGCCCCGGGACTAGCGGCCAACCTCTACGAGCAGTACTTC.

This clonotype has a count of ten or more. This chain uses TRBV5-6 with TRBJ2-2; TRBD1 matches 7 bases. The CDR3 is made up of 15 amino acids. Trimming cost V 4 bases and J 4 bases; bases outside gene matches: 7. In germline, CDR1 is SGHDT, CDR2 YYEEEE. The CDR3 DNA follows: TGTGCCAGCAGCCCCGACAGGGCCCGCACCGGGGAGCTGTTTTTT. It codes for CASSPDRARTGELFF.